Listed below are T cell receptor beta chains from one sample, sequenced in a study of T cell responses to AZD1222 COVID-19 vaccine. Assay: immunoSEQ multiplex PCR; the TCRdb copy retains only in-frame clones and omits some. The data show 120,000 to 150,000 clones, approximately 89% seen once. Here the sequenced sample was peripheral blood, taken on day 0 of AZD1222 vaccination. Receptors originate from an adult in good health. Both conserved end residues are part of each CDR3. The D gene is left open where the match is weak. Where a row states a size, it is once, few, many or the class of an expanded clone; other rows omit it.

j_call clone_size v_call d_call cdr3_nt cdr3_aa
TRBJ2-2 NA TRBV19 NA TGTGCCAGTACCCCCTCGAGAGGTTCCGGGGAGCTGTTTTTT CASTPSRGSGELFF
TRBJ1-2 NA TRBV4-1 NA TGCGCCAGCAGCCACCCCCGGGGACGGCTTTATGGCTACACCTTC CASSHPRGRLYGYTF
TRBJ2-7 NA TRBV4-3 NA TGCGCCAGCAGCCAAGTATGGGCCGAGGGGGAGCAGTACTTC CASSQVWAEGEQYF
TRBJ2-1 few TRBV29-1 NA TGCAGCGCCCAGGGAGGATGGTCTAATGAGCAGTTCTTC CSAQGGWSNEQFF
TRBJ1-2 NA TRBV19 NA TGTGCCAGTAGTATAGGAGGGGCAGGGGTCGGCTACACCTTC CASSIGGAGVGYTF
TRBJ1-6 NA TRBV27 NA TGTGCCAGCAGCTTCCGGGATCACAATTCACCCCTCCACTTT CASSFRDHNSPLHF
TRBJ2-1 few TRBV10-3 TRBD2 TGTGCCATCAAGACAGGGACTAGCGTGTTCGGAGGTGAGCAGTTCTTC CAIKTGTSVFGGEQFF
TRBJ2-7 NA TRBV27 NA TGTGCCAGCAGTTCCGGGAATTCCTACGAGCAGTACTTC CASSSGNSYEQYF
TRBJ1-6 NA TRBV29-1 NA TGCAGCGTTGAGGCGGGGACCACGGAGTATAATTCACCCCTCCACTTT CSVEAGTTEYNSPLHF
TRBJ2-1 NA TRBV23-1 NA TGCGCCCGACTAGAGGGGGCCTCTAATGAGCAGTTCTTC CARLEGASNEQFF
TRBJ2-7 NA TRBV6-5 NA TGTGCCAGCAGTTCCGGAGGTCCCTACGAGCAGTACTTC CASSSGGPYEQYF
TRBJ2-1 NA TRBV11-3 NA TGTGCCAGCAGCTCCCTTGCCCTGAGGGGCAATGAGCAGTTCTTC CASSSLALRGNEQFF
TRBJ2-1 NA TRBV11-3 NA TGTGCCAGCAGCTTAAGGGGGGCGAGGGAGCAGTTCTTC CASSLRGAREQFF
TRBJ2-1 NA TRBV5-1 NA TGCGCCAGCAGCTTGAGCGCGTTCTACAATGAGCAGTTCTTC CASSLSAFYNEQFF
TRBJ1-5 many TRBV27 NA TGTGCCAGCAGTTTGGGGGGGGATCAGCCCCAGCATTTT CASSLGGDQPQHF
TRBJ1-1 NA TRBV4-2 TRBD1 TGTGCCAGCAGCCAACCCAGGACAGGGGGCACTGAAGCTTTCTTT CASSQPRTGGTEAFF
TRBJ2-2 NA TRBV5-1 TRBD1 TGCGCCAGCACACGTAGGACAGGGGGTAACACCGGGGAGCTGTTTTTT CASTRRTGGNTGELFF
TRBJ1-3 NA TRBV5-1 NA TGCGCCAGCAGCCTAACAGGGTCTCTCTCTGGAAACACCATATATTTT CASSLTGSLSGNTIYF
TRBJ1-3 few TRBV7-2 NA TGTGCCAGCAGCCCCGCGGCCCTCTCTGGAAACACCATATATTTT CASSPAALSGNTIYF
TRBJ2-5 NA TRBV2 NA TGTGCCAGCAGTGAAGGGGGTGTTGCGACCCAGTACTTC CASSEGGVATQYF
TRBJ1-4 NA TRBV4-3 TRBD1 TGCGCCAGCAGCCCCGGGACAGGGGAAAAACTGTTTTTT CASSPGTGEKLFF
TRBJ2-7 NA TRBV5-1 NA TGCGCCAGCAGCGTCGGGACGGTCTCCTACGAGCAGTACTTC CASSVGTVSYEQYF
TRBJ2-1 NA TRBV25-1 TRBD2 TGTGCCAGCAGTGAACCTAGCGGGAGGGACAATGAGCAGTTCTTC CASSEPSGRDNEQFF
TRBJ2-7 NA TRBV20-1 NA TGCAGTGCTAGTGGCCCACTCTACGAGCAGTACTTC CSASGPLYEQYF
TRBJ2-5 NA TRBV5-4 TRBD2 TGTGCCAGCAGCTCGGGGGGTGGACTAGCGGATAAAGAGACCCAGTACTTC CASSSGGGLADKETQYF
TRBJ2-7 NA TRBV7-7 NA TGTGCTAGCAGCTACGTCAGGGGAAGCGAGCAGTACTTC CASSYVRGSEQYF
TRBJ1-1 NA TRBV2 NA TGTGCCAGCAGCCCTAGACTGTTGAACACTGAAGCTTTCTTT CASSPRLLNTEAFF
TRBJ2-7 once TRBV11-2 TRBD2 TGTGCCAGCCGAGCGGGAGGGCCCTACGAGCAGTACTTC CASRAGGPYEQYF
TRBJ1-1 NA TRBV4-2 NA TGTGCCAGCAGCCAAGATCCCTTGGGGCCTGAAGCTTTCTTT CASSQDPLGPEAFF
TRBJ1-5 NA TRBV19 NA TGTGCCAGTAGTATAAACTTTAATCAGCCCCAGCATTTT CASSINFNQPQHF
TRBJ2-3 NA TRBV15 TRBD1 TGTGCCACCAGCACGGGGGACAGGGGCACAGATACGCAGTATTTT CATSTGDRGTDTQYF
TRBJ1-1 NA TRBV5-1 NA TGCGCCAGCAGCTCCTGGGGACGGGGAGAAGCTTTCTTT CASSSWGRGEAFF
TRBJ1-1 NA TRBV6-4 NA TGTGCCAGCAGTAAAAATGGACATCCCGGGGGGACTGAAGCTTTCTTT CASSKNGHPGGTEAFF
TRBJ2-3 NA TRBV5-6 NA TGTGCCAGCAGCTTATTAGGGAGTGGGGGCACAGATACGCAGTATTTT CASSLLGSGGTDTQYF
TRBJ1-1 NA TRBV19 NA TGTGCCAGTAGTACCCGACAGAACACTGAAGCTTTCTTT CASSTRQNTEAFF
TRBJ2-3 NA TRBV7-2 NA TGTGCCAGCAGCTTAGTGTCCAGGCAAGCGGCAGATACGCAGTATTTT CASSLVSRQAADTQYF
TRBJ2-7 NA TRBV19 TRBD1 TGTGCCAGTGGCTCGGGACAGGGGGTCTACGAGCAGTACTTC CASGSGQGVYEQYF
TRBJ1-5 NA TRBV29-1 TRBD1 TGCAGCGTTGCAGGGGGCAGCGGTCAGCCCCAGCATTTT CSVAGGSGQPQHF
TRBJ1-4 few TRBV11-1 NA TGTGCCAGCAGCTTAGCGCAGACCTCAACTAATGAAAAACTGTTTTTT CASSLAQTSTNEKLFF
TRBJ1-1 NA TRBV7-9 NA TGTGCCAGCAGCCTATTCAACACTGAAGCTTTCTTT CASSLFNTEAFF
TRBJ2-5 NA TRBV25-1 NA TGTGCCAGCAGTGTCTATCGGGAGACCCAGTACTTC CASSVYRETQYF
TRBJ2-7 NA TRBV11-3 NA TGTGCCAGTGGGGACACATCGTACGAGCAGTACTTC CASGDTSYEQYF
TRBJ1-1 once TRBV11-3 NA TGTGCCAGCAGCTTTGGAGGAAGGGCTTTCTTT CASSFGGRAFF
TRBJ1-2 NA TRBV29-1 NA TGCAGCGTTGGATACTCTGAACATGGCTACACCTTC CSVGYSEHGYTF
TRBJ1-6 NA TRBV20-1 NA TGCAGTGCTAGTAGGGGGAGGAGCTCCTATAATTCACCCCTCCACTTT CSASRGRSSYNSPLHF
TRBJ2-2 NA TRBV7-2 NA TGTGCCAGCAGCTTCGGAGCATCGAACACCGGGGAGCTGTTTTTT CASSFGASNTGELFF